Following are 15 T cell receptor beta chains from one sample sequenced in a study of shared clonotypes between healthy human individuals. TCRdb's table, derived via immunoSEQ multiplex PCR, lists solely in-frame clones and lacks some. The data contain 900,000 to 1,200,000 clones, approximately 80% of them singletons. Material: memory CD4+ T cells from PBMCs. Subset given: CD45RA-negative fraction. Every receptor here comes from a man younger than 35 in good health. Some clones in this sample may be carry-over from other donors' samples.

The rearrangement uses TRBV7-9 and TRBJ2-3, with no clear D. V shed 5 bases and J shed 0 bases, with 9 bases lying between them. The CDR3 is made up of 14 amino acids. Per germline, CDR1 SEHNR and CDR2 FQNEAQ (reference sequence). The CDR3 bases are TGTGCCAGCAGCCGGATTCAAAGCACAGATACGCAGTATTTT. Its translation: CASSRIQSTDTQYF.

Note on this clone: A read error is likely here: a far larger clone is one base away. Because it lacks the conserved phenylalanine or tryptophan at the end, this CDR3 is likely a read error. The chain joins TRBV7-9 to TRBJ2-7; D is unclear. Gene TRBJ2-1 matches the end of the DNA better, so the J call may be wrong. CDR3 length: 15 amino acids. CDR1 and CDR2 (germline): SEHNR, FQNEAQ (reference sequence). In DNA form, the CDR3 reads TGTGCCAGCAGCTTAGTTCCAGAGGCCTACAATGAGCAGTTCCTC. This codes for CASSLVPEAYNEQFL.

This rearrangement joins TRBV5-1 to TRBJ2-7, with a possible D match to TRBD2 (6 bases). Germline CDR1 reads SGHRS; CDR2 reads YFSETQ. The CDR3 is made up of 13 amino acids. Trimming left V 3 bases short and J 4 bases short, with 11 bases between. CDR3 bases: TGCGCCAGCAGCTACACGGGGGAGTACGAGCAGTACTTC. Its protein is CASSYTGEYEQYF.

The sample holds many counts of this clone. This chain joins TRBV27 and TRBJ2-7; 8 bases agree with TRBD1. V lost 9 bases to trimming and J lost 2 bases; unmatched junction nucleotides: 12. CDR1 and CDR2 (germline): MNHEY, SMNVEV (reference sequence). This CDR3 contains 15 residues. The chain's CDR3 is CARDRIGTGPYEQYF. CDR3 sequence (DNA): TGTGCCAGGGATCGTATAGGGACAGGCCCCTACGAGCAGTACTTC.

The chain has TRBV6-4 and TRBJ2-3; tentative D call: TRBD2 (7 bases). The germline V gene has CDR1 MRHNA and CDR2 SNTAGT. The CDR3 sequence is 15 residues long. V dropped 6 bases and J dropped 1 base, with 14 bases sitting between them. The CDR3 loop is CASSPSGGRTDTQYF. CDR3 nucleotides: TGTGCCAGCAGCCCCTCCGGGGGGCGCACAGATACGCAGTATTTT.

The count of this clone is one. This chain uses TRBV7-2 with TRBJ2-5; 11 bases are shared with TRBD2. Trimming at V came to 5 bases and at J to 1 base, leaving 6 bases not matched to a gene. CDR1 and CDR2 from the germline V gene are SGHTA and FQGNSA. The length of the CDR3 is 16 residues. The DNA of the CDR3 is TGTGCCAGCAGCCATAGCGGGAGGGAGGGCCAAGAGACCCAGTACTTC. Amino acids: CASSHSGREGQETQYF.

This chain uses TRBV18 with TRBJ1-2, with no clear D. V lost 5 bases to trimming and J lost 0 bases, with 4 bases between them. Germline CDR1 KGHSH, CDR2 LQKENI. The CDR3 is 12 amino acids. CDR3 amino acids: CASSAANYGYTF. The CDR3 coding sequence is TGTGCCAGCTCAGCGGCTAACTATGGCTACACCTTC.

The J gene is TRBJ2-7, the V gene TRBV28, with D tentatively TRBD1 (5 bases). Germline V gene data show CDR1 as MDHEN and CDR2 as SYDVKM. With 3 bases removed from V and 0 bases from J, the gap between germline ends came to 15 bases. This CDR3 is built from 16 residues. As DNA, the CDR3 is TGTGCCAGCAGTTTCTTGCTGGCAGACAGCTCCTACGAGCAGTACTTC. Residues: CASSFLLADSSYEQYF.

In this sample, this clone turned up a few times. Distinct nucleotide sequences in the sample also encode this CDR3. CDR3 protein: CASSVALNTEAFF. The CDR3 DNA reads TGTGCCAGCAGCGTAGCCTTGAACACTGAAGCTTTCTTT. The chain joins TRBV9 to TRBJ1-1; D not resolved. Trimming removed 0 bases at V and 0 bases at J, with 3 bases between. CDR1 is SGDLS and CDR2 is YYNGEE in the germline V gene. The CDR3 consists of 13 residues.

CDR3: CASSSGRTSGANVLTF. CDR3 bases: TGCGCCAGCAGCTCGGGACGGACCTCTGGGGCCAACGTCCTGACTTTC. The rearrangement uses TRBV5-1 and TRBJ2-6; either TRBD1 or TRBD2 may supply D (5 bases each). CDR3 length: 16 residues. CDR1 is SGHRS and CDR2 is YFSETQ in the germline V gene. The germline V and J ends were trimmed by 3 bases and 0 bases, with 10 bases remaining between them.

This clone was counted a single time. CDR3 sequence (DNA): TGTGCCAGCAGGAGCCGCTCGACAGGACTCAATCAGCCCCAGCATTTT. It yields the protein CASRSRSTGLNQPQHF. This chain connects TRBV28 to TRBJ1-5, with D tentatively TRBD1 (6 bases). V lost 6 bases, J lost 3 bases, and 18 bases lay in between. The CDR3 spans 16 residues. CDR1 is MDHEN and CDR2 is SYDVKM in the germline V gene. Full variable domain (rest looked up from reference TRBV28 and TRBJ1-5): DVKVTQSSRYLVKRTGEKVFLECVQDMDHENMFWYRQDPGLGLRLIYFSYDVKMKEKGDIPEGYSVSREKKERFSLILESASTNQTSMYLCASRSRSTGLNQPQHFGDGTRLSIL.

The chain recombines TRBV29-1 with TRBJ2-5, with D possibly TRBD1 on 5 matching bases. The CDR3 covers 14 residues. Trimming pared 7 bases from V and 0 bases from J, leaving 15 bases between. Germline V lookup: CDR1 SQVTM, CDR2 ANQGSEA. In nucleotides, the CDR3 is TGCAGCGCATCGACAGAGCTGTACCAAGAGACCCAGTACTTC. Amino acid sequence: CSASTELYQETQYF.

The chain recombines TRBV5-1 with TRBJ1-6; 8 bases agree with TRBD1. V lost 5 bases, J lost 10 bases, and 8 bases stayed unmatched. The CDR3 totals 14 residues. CDR1 is SGHRS, CDR2 YFSETQ, per germline. The CDR3 reads CASSLMTGESPLHF. The DNA of the CDR3 is TGCGCCAGCAGTTTGATGACAGGGGAATCACCCCTCCACTTT.

The V and J genes are TRBV4-2 and TRBJ1-2; D is unclear. Germline loops: CDR1 LGHNA, CDR2 YNFKEQ. This CDR3 is built from 15 residues. The germline V and J ends were trimmed by 0 bases and 4 bases, with 12 bases remaining between them. CDR3 DNA: TGTGCCAGCAGCCAAGATACAATGACCTTCTATGGCTACACCTTC. It codes for CASSQDTMTFYGYTF.

The gene calls are TRBV29-1 and TRBJ2-7; TRBD2 agrees at 10 bases. V was pared by 2 bases and J by 7 bases, with 11 bases of the junction left unmatched. The CDR3 consists of 15 residues. CDR1 is SQVTM, CDR2 ANQGSEA, per germline. The CDR3 coding sequence is TGCAGCGTTGAACCACCTAGCGGGAGAAGAGGTGAGCAGTACTTC. Translated: CSVEPPSGRRGEQYF.